The rows below give T cell receptor beta chains drawn from one sample of a study of Tregs in tolerant kidney transplant recipients. Antigens for these TCRs are unknown. Clones were read by immunoSEQ multiplex PCR, and TCRdb kept only the in-frame ones, dropping some. Of under 45,000 clones in the sample, roughly 96% are singletons; the top ten hold approximately 0.4%. Input material: Tregs from blood cultured with allogeneic cells. Receptors were obtained from a human donor in good health. CDR3s include the opening cysteine and the closing phenylalanine or tryptophan. The D gene is left open where the match is weak. The size of a clone is reported for some rows only, either as once, few or many, or as a class for expanded clones.

v_gene,d_gene,abundance,j_gene,CDR3nt,CDR3aa
TRBV2,NA,NA,TRBJ2-7,TGTGCCAGCAGTCCTTACGAGCAGTACTTC,CASSPYEQYF
TRBV5-5,TRBD1,NA,TRBJ2-7,TGTGCCAGCAGGGCCCCTACCGACAGGGACTCCTACGAGCAGTACTTC,CASRAPTDRDSYEQYF
TRBV7-9,TRBD1,NA,TRBJ1-1,TGTGCCAGCAGCGACCGACAGGGGGCAACAGAAGCTTTCTTT,CASSDRQGATEAFF
TRBV19,TRBD2,NA,TRBJ2-7,TGTGCCAGTAGTATTCAGCGGGGGAACTACGAGCAGTACTTC,CASSIQRGNYEQYF
TRBV6-5,NA,NA,TRBJ2-5,TGTGCCAGCAGTTCCCCATCAAGCGCTCTCTGGACCCAGTACTTC,CASSSPSSALWTQYF
TRBV11-2,NA,few,TRBJ2-5,TGTGCCAGCAGCCAAGGGTGGGCCCTGGAGACCCAGTACTTC,CASSQGWALETQYF
TRBV19,TRBD1,once,TRBJ1-2,TGTGCCAGCCGGACAGGGGGCATCTATGGCTACACCTTC,CASRTGGIYGYTF
TRBV10-3,NA,NA,TRBJ1-1,TGTGCCATCAGTGGGACAGATGCTGAAGCTTTCTTT,CAISGTDAEAFF
TRBV5-4,TRBD2,NA,TRBJ2-5,TGTGCCAGCAGCCACGGGACTAGCGGGAGAGCCGGCGGTGGAGGGACCCAGTACTTC,CASSHGTSGRAGGGGTQYF
TRBV5-4,NA,NA,TRBJ2-3,TGTGCCAGCAGCTCCAAAATGAGGCAGAGCACAGATACGCAGTATTTT,CASSSKMRQSTDTQYF
TRBV15,NA,NA,TRBJ1-2,TGTGCCACCAGCAGGCCGGGTTACGGCTACACCTTC,CATSRPGYGYTF
TRBV5-1,NA,once,TRBJ1-5,TGCGCCAGCAGCTTGTTCGGTCAGGGTGGTCAGCCCCAGCATTTT,CASSLFGQGGQPQHF
TRBV9,TRBD1,once,TRBJ1-2,TGTGCCAGCAAGTCACAGGGGTCCTATGGCTACACCTTC,CASKSQGSYGYTF
TRBV2,NA,NA,TRBJ2-1,TGTGCCAGCAGTGGGAACTTGGGGGAGCAGTTCTTC,CASSGNLGEQFF
TRBV5-8,NA,NA,TRBJ2-1,TGTGCCAGCAGCCTCCAGGGTTACAATGAGCAGTTCTTC,CASSLQGYNEQFF
TRBV2,TRBD1,NA,TRBJ1-2,TGTGCCAGCAGTGAAGTCGCAGGGGGCGGCTACACCTTC,CASSEVAGGGYTF
TRBV10-3,NA,NA,TRBJ2-7,TGTGCCATCAGTGAGTCCGGCAGAAACTACGAGCAGTACTTC,CAISESGRNYEQYF
TRBV19,NA,NA,TRBJ1-2,TGTGCCAGTAGTATAGGGGCGACAGGAACCTATGGCTACACCTTC,CASSIGATGTYGYTF
TRBV6-1,NA,NA,TRBJ1-4,TGTGCCAGCAGTGAAATGGGACATTCAGTCGAAAAACTGTTTTTT,CASSEMGHSVEKLFF
TRBV6-4,NA,NA,TRBJ1-4,TGTGCCAGGCCTACGGCGGGGGCTAATGAAAAACTGTTTTTT,CARPTAGANEKLFF
TRBV7-9,NA,NA,TRBJ1-5,TGTGCCAGCAGCCGCGAAACCGGGCCTCGAGGGGATCAGCCCCAGCATTTT,CASSRETGPRGDQPQHF
TRBV6-6,NA,NA,TRBJ2-1,TGTGCCAGCAGTTCCGGGGTCTCCTACAATGAGCAGTTCTTC,CASSSGVSYNEQFF
TRBV30,NA,NA,TRBJ1-6,TGTGCCTGGATAGGCGACCAAACTGGGGTGATTGGGAATTCACCCCTCCACTTT,CAWIGDQTGVIGNSPLHF
TRBV19,NA,once,TRBJ2-7,TGTGCCAGTAGGAAAACAGGGACCTACGAGCAGTACTTC,CASRKTGTYEQYF
TRBV6-1,NA,NA,TRBJ2-4,TGTGCCAGCAGACCGGGTCCGACAGTCGGAATTCAGTACTTC,CASRPGPTVGIQYF
TRBV11-2,NA,NA,TRBJ2-7,TGTGCCAGCAGCCGCAACTACGAGCAGTACTTC,CASSRNYEQYF
TRBV10-3,NA,NA,TRBJ1-1,TGTGCCACCAACCCTTCTGAGGGCAAGGGGGAGAGGGGCACTGAAGCTTTCTTT,CATNPSEGKGERGTEAFF
TRBV2,NA,NA,TRBJ1-1,TGTGCCAGCAGATCAGGGTCCACTGAAGCTTTCTTT,CASRSGSTEAFF
TRBV5-1,NA,few,TRBJ2-2,TGCGCCAGCAGCTTGGTTGGGGTTGGGGAGCTGTTTTTT,CASSLVGVGELFF
TRBV4-2,TRBD2,NA,TRBJ2-5,TGTGCCAGCAGCCAGCGGGAGCAAGAGACCCAGTACTTC,CASSQREQETQYF
TRBV9,TRBD1,NA,TRBJ1-2,TGTGCCAGCAGCTTCGAAGGGGAGGGGGCAAGGGGCTACACCTTC,CASSFEGEGARGYTF
TRBV7-6,NA,NA,TRBJ2-2,TGTGCCAGCAGCTTGCGCTCCCAGGGGAACACCGGGGAGCTGTTTTTT,CASSLRSQGNTGELFF